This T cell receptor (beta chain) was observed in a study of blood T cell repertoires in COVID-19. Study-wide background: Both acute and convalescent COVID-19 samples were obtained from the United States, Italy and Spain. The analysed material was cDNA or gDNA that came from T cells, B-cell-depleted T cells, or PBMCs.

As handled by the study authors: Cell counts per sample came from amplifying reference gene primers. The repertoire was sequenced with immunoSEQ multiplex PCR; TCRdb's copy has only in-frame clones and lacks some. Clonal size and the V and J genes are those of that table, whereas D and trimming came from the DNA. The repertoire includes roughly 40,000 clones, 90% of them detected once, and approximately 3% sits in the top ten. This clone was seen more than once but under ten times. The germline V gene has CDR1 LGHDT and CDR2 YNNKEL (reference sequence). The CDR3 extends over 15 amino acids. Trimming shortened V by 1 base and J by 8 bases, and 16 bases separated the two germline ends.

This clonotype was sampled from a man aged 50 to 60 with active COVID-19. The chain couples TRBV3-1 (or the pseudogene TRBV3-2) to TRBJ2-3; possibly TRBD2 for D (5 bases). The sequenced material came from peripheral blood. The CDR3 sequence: CASSQGGSGAGTQYF. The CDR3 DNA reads TGTGCCAGCAGCCAAGGTGGCAGCGGCGCAGGTACGCAGTATTTT.